A single sample gave rise to the 26 T cell receptor beta chains below, sequenced in a study of T cells in localized non-small cell lung cancer. Here immunoSEQ multiplex PCR was the method, and the copy in TCRdb shows in-frame clones only, minus some. The data show approximately 140,000 clones, 89% seen once. The sequences come from peripheral blood, collected before any cancer treatment. These TCRs come from a female donor older than 55 with stage I lung adenocarcinoma.

This rearrangement joins TRBV7-9 to TRBJ2-7; a weak D match, TRBD2 (6 bases). The CDR3 totals 15 residues. CDR1 and CDR2 (germline): SEHNR, FQNEAQ (reference sequence). Trimming took 2 bases from V and 3 from J, leaving 14 bases between them. The CDR3 region has the DNA TGTGCCAGCAGCTTATACGGTTGGGAGGACTACGAGCAGTACTTC. This gives the protein CASSLYGWEDYEQYF. Full variable domain (missing parts from reference TRBV7-9 and TRBJ2-7): DTGVSQNPRHKITKRGQNVTFRCDPISEHNRLYWYRQTLGQGPEFLTYFQNEAQLEKSRLLSDRFSAERPKGSFSTLEIQRTEQGDSAMYLCASSLYGWEDYEQYFGPGTRLTVT.

The J gene is TRBJ2-1, the V gene TRBV19, with 7 positions matching TRBD2. The trim removed 2 bases at V and 4 bases at J, leaving 5 bases unmatched. Germline CDR1 reads LNHDA; CDR2 reads SQIVND (reference sequence). The CDR3 has 15 amino acids. The CDR3 is CASSITRLAYNEQFF. The CDR3 DNA reads as TGTGCCAGTAGTATAACGAGACTAGCATACAATGAGCAGTTCTTC.

The chain carries TRBV30 and TRBJ1-5; TRBD1 matches 9 bases. J gave up 5 bases and V 1 base, and 12 bases lay outside the gene matches. Germline values: CDR1 GTSNPN, CDR2 SVGIG (reference sequence). There are 17 residues in the CDR3. CDR3 coding DNA: TGTGCCTGGAGTGGATTCACCGGACAGGGGCAGGATCAGCCCCAGCATTTT. It encodes CAWSGFTGQGQDQPQHF. Full variable domain (remainder filled in from reference TRBV30 and TRBJ1-5): SQTIHQWPATLVQPVGSPLSLECTVEGTSNPNLYWYRQAAGRGLQLLFYSVGIGQISSEVPQNLSASRPQDRQFILSSKKLLLSDSGFYLCAWSGFTGQGQDQPQHFGDGTRLSIL.

The chain has TRBV15 and TRBJ2-3, with D possibly being TRBD2 (6 bases). The CDR3 contains 17 residues. Germline V lookup: CDR1 LNHNV, CDR2 YYDKDF (reference sequence). V lost 4 bases to trimming and J lost 2 bases, with 19 bases between them. The CDR3 DNA reads as TGTGCCACCAGCAAATTAGGGAGCGGGTCTACCACAGATACGCAGTATTTT. It encodes CATSKLGSGSTTDTQYF.

The V and J genes are TRBV6-4 and TRBJ1-1; 9 nucleotides align to TRBD1. The J segment lost 7 bases and the V segment lost 6 bases, leaving 12 bases of the junction unmatched. From germline, CDR1 is MRHNA and CDR2 SNTAGT. There are 15 residues in the CDR3. Here the CDR3 reads CASSAQTGQGYEAFF. The DNA of the CDR3 is TGTGCCAGCAGCGCTCAAACGGGACAGGGTTATGAAGCTTTCTTT.

V gene TRBV19 combines with J gene TRBJ2-3; D unclear. The CDR3 has 13 amino acids. V gave up 3 bases and J gave up 2 bases, with 6 bases separating them. Per germline, CDR1 LNHDA and CDR2 SQIVND (reference sequence). As DNA, the CDR3 is TGTGCCAGTAGTATGCTCTACACAGATACGCAGTATTTT. This codes for CASSMLYTDTQYF.

The chain combines TRBV6-6 with TRBJ2-7; tentatively, D is TRBD1 (7 bases). The germline CDR1 and CDR2 sequences are MNHNY and SVGAGI (reference sequence). Trimming removed 2 bases at V and 3 bases at J, with 14 bases between. The CDR3 covers 15 residues. The CDR3 nucleotides are TGTGCCAGCAGTTACGCGGGACAGCTATTCTACGAGCAGTACTTC. Encoded protein: CASSYAGQLFYEQYF.

CDR3: CASGPVGVDGTFF. For the CDR3, the DNA is TGTGCCAGCGGACCAGTGGGAGTGGATGGTACTTTCTTT. The rearrangement links TRBV5-6 to TRBJ1-1; no clear D. V gave up 7 bases and J gave up 12 bases, with 22 bases separating them. Germline V gene lookup returns CDR1 SGHDT and CDR2 YYEEEE. There are 13 residues in the CDR3.

The V and J genes are TRBV11-3 and TRBJ2-7; D not resolved. The CDR3 extends over 14 amino acids. The ends were cut back, 4 bases at V and 0 bases at J, with 10 bases in the middle. The germline V gene has CDR1 SGHNT and CDR2 YENEEA. The CDR3 reads CASSSHSSSYEQYF. The CDR3 nucleotides are TGTGCCAGCAGCTCACATAGCTCCTCCTACGAGCAGTACTTC.

The chain combines TRBV27 with TRBJ1-4; D gene uncertain. CDR1 and CDR2 (germline): MNHEY, SMNVEV (reference sequence). The germline V and J ends were trimmed by 1 base and 8 bases, with 14 bases remaining between them. The CDR3 is made up of 15 amino acids. The CDR3 region has the DNA TGTGCCAGCAGTTTATATAGGTTAATTGAGGAAAAACTGTTTTTT. Encoded protein: CASSLYRLIEEKLFF. The whole variable domain, filled in from reference TRBV27 and TRBJ1-4, reads EAQVTQNPRYLITVTGKKLTVTCSQNMNHEYMSWYRQDPGLGLRQIYYSMNVEVTDKGDVPEGYKVSRKEKRNFPLILESPSPNQTSLYFCASSLYRLIEEKLFFGSGTQLSVL.

On this clone itself: A junction end diverges from the germline sequence, so it may reflect a read error. The chain carries TRBV6-1 and TRBJ2-7; 9 bases match TRBD1. The CDR3 loop spans 13 amino acids. Germline V gene lookup returns CDR1 MNHNS and CDR2 SASEGT. CDR3 region: CASSPDRGYAQYF. The CDR3 DNA sequence: TGTGCCAGCAGCCCCGACAGGGGGTACGCGCAGTACTTC.

J is TRBJ2-2 and V is TRBV27, with D possibly matching TRBD2 (5 bases). Trimming took 1 base from V and 5 from J, leaving 11 bases between them. The germline gives CDR1 MNHEY, CDR2 SMNVEV (reference sequence). This CDR3 is built from 15 residues. The CDR3 loop is CASSLYGVQTGELFF. The CDR3, as DNA: TGTGCCAGCAGTTTATACGGGGTCCAAACCGGGGAGCTGTTTTTT.

The rearrangement uses TRBV28 and TRBJ1-4, with D uncertain. CDR1 and CDR2 (germline): MDHEN, SYDVKM. This CDR3 spans 14 amino acids. Trimming pared 3 bases from V and 3 bases from J, leaving 8 bases between. The CDR3 sequence: CASSFGHPNEKLFF. The CDR3 bases are TGTGCCAGCAGTTTTGGTCACCCTAATGAAAAACTGTTTTTT.

This chain uses TRBV28 with TRBJ2-4; D possibly corresponds to TRBD2 (5 bases). The CDR3 is made up of 14 amino acids. Trimming removed 4 bases from V and 9 bases from J, with 16 bases in between. Germline V gives CDR1 MDHEN, CDR2 SYDVKM. CDR3: CASSSTTPLSIQYF. The DNA of the CDR3 is TGTGCCAGCAGTTCGACTACCCCCCTAAGCATTCAGTACTTC. Supplemented by reference TRBV28 and TRBJ2-4, the full variable domain reads DVKVTQSSRYLVKRTGEKVFLECVQDMDHENMFWYRQDPGLGLRLIYFSYDVKMKEKGDIPEGYSVSREKKERFSLILESASTNQTSMYLCASSSTTPLSIQYFGAGTRLSVL.

This clone was observed once. The chain recombines TRBV6-4 with TRBJ2-3; D possibly corresponds to TRBD1 (6 bases). The CDR3 totals 13 residues. Germline CDR1 reads MRHNA; CDR2 reads SNTAGT. V lost 0 bases to trimming and J lost 9 bases, with 10 bases between them. CDR3 sequence (DNA): TGTGCCAGCAGTGACTCATCTAGGGGGACGCAGTATTTT. This sequence encodes CASSDSSRGTQYF.

The chain has TRBV7-9 and TRBJ1-1; 8 positions match TRBD1. With V trimmed by 5 bases and J by 2 bases, 4 bases remained unmatched. The CDR3 has 14 residues. CDR1 and CDR2 (germline): SEHNR, FQNEAQ (reference sequence). CDR3 coding DNA: TGTGCCAGCAGCCTGGACAGGGATAACACTGAAGCTTTCTTT. It specifies CASSLDRDNTEAFF.

This chain joins TRBV9 and TRBJ2-3; D is unclear. Germline CDR1 SGDLS, CDR2 YYNGEE. The ends were cut back, 4 bases at V and 0 bases at J, with 9 bases in the middle. This CDR3 region has 14 residues. The CDR3 sequence is CASSPVSSTDTQYF. For the CDR3, the DNA is TGTGCCAGCAGCCCCGTATCGAGCACAGATACGCAGTATTTT.

V gene TRBV28 combines with J gene TRBJ2-7; 7 positions match TRBD1. The germline V gene encodes CDR1 MDHEN and CDR2 SYDVKM. V lost 6 bases and J lost 0; bases outside the gene matches: 17. The CDR3 sequence is 18 residues long. The CDR3 protein is CASRDVRGLRHPSYEQYF. CDR3 DNA sequence: TGTGCCAGCAGGGATGTGAGGGGGCTCCGGCACCCCTCCTACGAGCAGTACTTC.

A note on this clone: At one of its ends the junction is not consistent with the germline gene, which may arise from a read error. V gene TRBV5-1 combines with J gene TRBJ2-1; TRBD2 aligns across 10 bases. Germline V gene data show CDR1 as SGHRS and CDR2 as YFSETQ. The CDR3 length is 15 residues. CDR3 residues: CASRTRTSGPNQQFF. The CDR3 DNA reads as TGCGCCAGCCGAACTAGGACTAGCGGACCCAATCAGCAGTTCTTC.

The chain employs TRBV9 and TRBJ2-1; D is undetermined. The CDR3 has 11 residues. V lost 4 bases and J 10 bases, leaving 9 bases between the germline ends. CDR1 and CDR2 (germline): SGDLS, YYNGEE. CDR3 loop: CASSTTVEQFF. As DNA, the CDR3 is TGTGCCAGCAGCACAACTGTCGAGCAGTTCTTC.

V is TRBV5-8 and J is TRBJ2-1, with a possible D match to TRBD2 (6 bases). The CDR3 contains 15 residues. Germline CDR1 SGHTS, CDR2 YDEGEE. V dropped 4 bases and J dropped 9 bases, with 20 bases sitting between them. The CDR3 bases are TGTGCCAGCAGCAACACCGGGACTGGAATGGGTGAGCAGTTCTTC. Protein product: CASSNTGTGMGEQFF.

The genes are TRBV6-1 and TRBJ2-1; 7 nucleotides match TRBD2. This CDR3 contains 16 residues. Germline V CDR1 and CDR2: MNHNS, SASEGT. The V segment lost 0 bases and the J segment 2 bases; nucleotides outside the gene matches: 4. CDR3 DNA: TGTGCCAGCAGTGAAGCGGGCCTAGCGGCCTACAATGAGCAGTTCTTC. It translates to CASSEAGLAAYNEQFF.

The gene calls are TRBV2 and TRBJ2-7, with D uncertain. Trimming took 3 bases from V and 3 from J, leaving 15 bases between them. CDR1 and CDR2 (germline): SNHLY, FYNNEI. The CDR3 consists of 15 residues. CDR3 DNA sequence: TGTGCCAGCAGTGATGAAGAGGCAGCCCTCTACGAGCAGTACTTC. It yields the protein CASSDEEAALYEQYF. Filled out from reference TRBV2 and TRBJ2-7, the complete variable domain reads EPEVTQTPSHQVTQMGQEVILRCVPISNHLYFYWYRQILGQKVEFLVSFYNNEISEKSEIFDDQFSVERPDGSNFTLKIRSTKLEDSAMYFCASSDEEAALYEQYFGPGTRLTVT.

This chain uses TRBV18 with TRBJ2-7; TRBD2 matches at 7 bases. V shed 0 bases and J 6 bases; nucleotides not matched to a gene: 8. The germline CDR1 and CDR2 sequences are KGHSH and LQKENI. The CDR3 runs 15 residues. Here the CDR3 reads CASSPPVGGLAEQYF. The DNA of the CDR3 is TGTGCCAGCTCACCACCGGTGGGGGGGTTGGCCGAGCAGTACTTC.

This clone was picked up a small number of times. The gene calls are TRBV19 and TRBJ1-4; 7 bases agree with TRBD1. The germline gives CDR1 LNHDA, CDR2 SQIVND (reference sequence). V lost 4 bases, J lost 1 base, and 6 bases stayed unmatched. The CDR3 spans 16 residues. CDR3 DNA sequence: TGTGCCAGTAGTACCAGACAGGGACTAACTAATGAAAAACTGTTTTTT. This translates into CASSTRQGLTNEKLFF.

V usage is TRBV7-2 and J usage is TRBJ1-1, with D possibly being TRBD1 (5 bases). CDR1 SGHTA and CDR2 FQGNSA come from the germline V gene. V was cut by 1 base and J by 5 bases, with 11 bases left in between. This CDR3 contains 14 residues. CDR3 residues: CASSLVGGPTEAFF. The CDR3 DNA sequence: TGTGCCAGCAGCTTAGTTGGGGGTCCAACTGAAGCTTTCTTT. Supplemented by reference TRBV7-2 and TRBJ1-1, the full variable domain reads GAGVSQSPSNKVTEKGKDVELRCDPISGHTALYWYRQSLGQGLEFLIYFQGNSAPDKSGLPSDRFSAERTGGSVSTLTIQRTQQEDSAVYLCASSLVGGPTEAFFGQGTRLTVV.